This TCR beta chain was obtained from a study of shared clonotypes between healthy human individuals. Details on this clone: The antigen remains unidentified.

Assay execution proceeded at the deep level. Per the original methods: Filtering was not the same, since immunoSEQ gave junction-only sequences without quality scores. TCRdb's table, derived via immunoSEQ multiplex PCR, lists solely in-frame clones and lacks some. V and J calls and clone size are those listed in that table; D and trimming were worked out from the DNA. The sample contains roughly 2,000,000 clones, 80% to 95% of which appear only once. Positively selected for CCR7, the CD45RO-negative cells used as naive CD8 cells excluded terminally differentiated effector memory CD45RA+ cells. Nashville, Tennessee was home to all donors, who were Caucasian adults. Study results and limitations: Measured sharing among donors was expected to vary with sequencing depth.

The CDR3 runs to 17 residues. V gave up 5 bases and J gave up 0 bases, with 20 bases separating them. In germline, CDR1 is LNHNV, CDR2 YYDKDF (reference sequence). The rearrangement uses TRBV15 and TRBJ2-7, with D hard to call. The sequenced sample was naive CD8+ T cells from PBMCs. This TCR came from a man between 18 and 35 years old in good health. Some clones in this sample may be carry-over from other donors' samples. Written as DNA, the CDR3 is TGTGCCACCAGCGCCGGGCGCCTTACTGGATACTCCTACGAGCAGTACTTC. Its translation is CATSAGRLTGYSYEQYF. Together with reference TRBV15 and TRBJ2-7, the CDR3 gives the full variable domain: DAMVIQNPRYQVTQFGKPVTLSCSQTLNHNVMYWYQQKSSQAPKLLFHYYDKDFNNEADTPDNFQSRRPNTSFCFLDIRSPGLGDTAMYLCATSAGRLTGYSYEQYFGPGTRLTVT.